This TCR beta chain was sequenced during a study of immune cell composition in non-small cell lung cancer. Normal lung sampling was at least 3 cm from the tumour, as distant as possible. Sequenced by immunoSEQ multiplex PCR; TCRdb stores in-frame clones only, minus some. The repertoire holds approximately 5,000 clones, with around 68% as singletons. General study points: About four fifths of squamous and about 31% of adenocarcinoma cases had tumour-associated clones >0.5%. Shared sequences between tumour-reactive and dominant in vivo clones were not proven. Smoking pack-years did not significantly correlate with tumour TCR-beta clonality. Adenocarcinomas with higher top tumour-associated clone frequency had more reactive TILs.

Concerning this clone itself: Its antigen remains unknown.

The CDR3 has 16 amino acids. V gave up 3 bases and J gave up 0 bases; unmatched junction bases: 5. Germline V CDR1 and CDR2: SGHVS, FQNEAQ. The receptor's source is a human donor with non-small cell lung cancer. V is TRBV7-8 and J is TRBJ2-3, with TRBD2 matching over 8 bases. Source material: non-adjacent lung tissue. For the CDR3, the DNA is TGTGCCAGCAGCTTGTCGGGGGGGGCTAGCACAGATACGCAGTATTTT. This gives the protein CASSLSGGASTDTQYF.